This T cell receptor (beta chain) was sequenced during a study of blood T cell repertoires in COVID-19. Study summary: Some COVID-19 samples were acute and others convalescent; all came from the United States, Italy and Spain. PBMCs, B-cell-depleted T cells, or T cells provided the cDNA or gDNA that made up the material.

The CDR3 extends over 14 amino acids. CDR1 and CDR2 from the germline V gene are MDHEN and SYDVKM. The J segment lost 2 bases and the V segment lost 7 bases, leaving 4 bases of the junction unmatched. In the original processing: Amplifying reference gene primers gave estimates of nucleated cell counts. The table came from immunoSEQ multiplex PCR; TCRdb's copy has only in-frame clones and leaves some out. V, J and clone size are those of that table, while D and trimming were read from the DNA. The data show 150,000 to 200,000 clones, 88% seen once. This chain links TRBV28 with TRBJ2-7, with TRBD2 matching over 11 bases. The sample comprised peripheral blood. The clonotype originates from a man aged 35 to 55 with active or convalescent COVID-19. CDR3 sequence reads: CASTGTSGPYEQYF. CDR3 sequence (DNA): TGTGCCAGCACCGGGACTAGCGGACCCTACGAGCAGTACTTC.